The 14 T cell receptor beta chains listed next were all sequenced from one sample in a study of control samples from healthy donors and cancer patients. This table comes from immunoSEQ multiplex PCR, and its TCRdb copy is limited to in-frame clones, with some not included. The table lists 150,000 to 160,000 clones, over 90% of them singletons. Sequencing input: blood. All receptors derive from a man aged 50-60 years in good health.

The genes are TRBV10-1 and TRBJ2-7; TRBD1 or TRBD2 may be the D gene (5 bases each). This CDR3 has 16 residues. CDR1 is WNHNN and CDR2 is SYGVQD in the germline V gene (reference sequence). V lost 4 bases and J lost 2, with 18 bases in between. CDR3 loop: CASSGPFGGDPYEQYF. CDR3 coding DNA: TGCGCCAGCAGTGGCCCCTTTGGGGGAGACCCCTACGAGCAGTACTTC.

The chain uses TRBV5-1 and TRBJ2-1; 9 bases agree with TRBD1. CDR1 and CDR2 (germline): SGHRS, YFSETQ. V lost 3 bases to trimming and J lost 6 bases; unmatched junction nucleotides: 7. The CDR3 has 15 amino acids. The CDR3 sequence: CASSSAGQGSNEQFF. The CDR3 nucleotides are TGCGCCAGCAGCTCGGCTGGACAGGGGAGCAATGAGCAGTTCTTC.

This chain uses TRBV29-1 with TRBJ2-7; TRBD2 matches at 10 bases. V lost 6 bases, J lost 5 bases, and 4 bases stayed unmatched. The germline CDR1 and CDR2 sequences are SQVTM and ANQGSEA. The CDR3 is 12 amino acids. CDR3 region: CSVASGRNEQYF. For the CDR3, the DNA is TGCAGCGTCGCTAGCGGGAGAAACGAGCAGTACTTC.

The CDR3 DNA reads TGTGCCAGCAGCCAAGCAGGGGCGTTGGAAGCTTTCTTT. The encoded protein is CASSQAGALEAFF. This chain joins TRBV3-1 (or the pseudogene TRBV3-2) and TRBJ1-1; D is perhaps TRBD1 (6 bases). V lost 1 base to trimming and J lost 8 bases, with 11 bases between them. The CDR3 has 13 residues. From germline, CDR1 is LGHDT and CDR2 YNNKEL (reference sequence).

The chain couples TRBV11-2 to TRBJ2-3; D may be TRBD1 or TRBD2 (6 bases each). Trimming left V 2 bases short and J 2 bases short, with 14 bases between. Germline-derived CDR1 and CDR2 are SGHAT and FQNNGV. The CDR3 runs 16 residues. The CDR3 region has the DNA TGTGCCAGCAGCTTACAAGGGGGAGGTCTCACAGATACGCAGTATTTT. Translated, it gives CASSLQGGGLTDTQYF.

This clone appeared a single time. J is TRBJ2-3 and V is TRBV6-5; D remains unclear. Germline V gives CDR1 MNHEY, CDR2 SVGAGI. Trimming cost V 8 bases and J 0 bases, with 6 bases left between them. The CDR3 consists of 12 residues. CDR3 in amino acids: CASSSSTDTQYF. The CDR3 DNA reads TGTGCCAGCTCCTCAAGCACAGATACGCAGTATTTT.

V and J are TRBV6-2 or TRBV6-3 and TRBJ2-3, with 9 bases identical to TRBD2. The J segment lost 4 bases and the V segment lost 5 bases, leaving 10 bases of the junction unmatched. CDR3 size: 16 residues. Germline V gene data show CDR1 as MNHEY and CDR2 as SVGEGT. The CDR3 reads CASSNPAGGPPDTQYF. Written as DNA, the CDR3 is TGTGCCAGCAGTAACCCGGCGGGAGGGCCCCCAGATACGCAGTATTTT.

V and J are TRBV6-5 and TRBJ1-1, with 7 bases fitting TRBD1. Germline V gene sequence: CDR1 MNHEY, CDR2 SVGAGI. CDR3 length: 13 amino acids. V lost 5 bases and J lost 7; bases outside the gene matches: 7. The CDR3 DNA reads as TGTGCCAGCAGTCGAGGACAGGCCAGTGAAGCTTTCTTT. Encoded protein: CASSRGQASEAFF.

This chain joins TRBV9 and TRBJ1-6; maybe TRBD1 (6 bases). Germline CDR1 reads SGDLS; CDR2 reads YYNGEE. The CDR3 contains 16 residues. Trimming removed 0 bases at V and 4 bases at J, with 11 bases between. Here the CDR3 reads CASSVDPGEYNSPLHF. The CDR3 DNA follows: TGTGCCAGCAGCGTAGATCCAGGGGAGTATAATTCACCCCTCCACTTT.

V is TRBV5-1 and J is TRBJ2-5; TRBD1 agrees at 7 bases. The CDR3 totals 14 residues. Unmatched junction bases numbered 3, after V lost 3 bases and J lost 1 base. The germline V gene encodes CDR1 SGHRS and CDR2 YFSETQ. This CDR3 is CASSWGTVQETQYF. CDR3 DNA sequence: TGCGCCAGCAGCTGGGGGACAGTCCAAGAGACCCAGTACTTC.

Here the CDR3 DNA reads TGTGCCAGCAGTCCCGGACGGAGCACAGATACGCAGTATTTT. Translated: CASSPGRSTDTQYF. This chain links TRBV6-2 or TRBV6-3 with TRBJ2-3; D is unclear. The V end was cut by 5 bases, the J end by 0 bases, with 9 bases between. The CDR3 extends over 14 amino acids. The germline V gene encodes CDR1 MNHEY and CDR2 SVGEGT.

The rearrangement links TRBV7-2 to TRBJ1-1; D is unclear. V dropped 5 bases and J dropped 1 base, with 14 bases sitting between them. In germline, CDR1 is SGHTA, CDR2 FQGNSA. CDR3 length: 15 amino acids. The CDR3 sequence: CASSIGRARNTEAFF. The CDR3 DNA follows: TGTGCCAGCAGCATAGGGCGGGCGAGGAACACTGAAGCTTTCTTT. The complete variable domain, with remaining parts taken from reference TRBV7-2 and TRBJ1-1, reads GAGVSQSPSNKVTEKGKDVELRCDPISGHTALYWYRQSLGQGLEFLIYFQGNSAPDKSGLPSDRFSAERTGGSVSTLTIQRTQQEDSAVYLCASSIGRARNTEAFFGQGTRLTVV.

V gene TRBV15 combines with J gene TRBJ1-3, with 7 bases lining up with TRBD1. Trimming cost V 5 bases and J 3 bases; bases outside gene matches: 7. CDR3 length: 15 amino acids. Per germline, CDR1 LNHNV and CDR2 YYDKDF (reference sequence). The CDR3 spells CATSGEGAGGNTIYF. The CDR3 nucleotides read TGTGCCACCAGCGGTGAGGGGGCTGGTGGAAACACCATATATTTT.

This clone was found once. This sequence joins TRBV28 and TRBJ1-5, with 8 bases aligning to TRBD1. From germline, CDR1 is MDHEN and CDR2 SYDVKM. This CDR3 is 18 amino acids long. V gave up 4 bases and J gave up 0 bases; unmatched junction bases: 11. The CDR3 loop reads CASSSIQGVPHSNQPQHF. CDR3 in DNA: TGTGCCAGCAGTTCCATACAGGGGGTCCCTCATAGCAATCAGCCCCAGCATTTT.